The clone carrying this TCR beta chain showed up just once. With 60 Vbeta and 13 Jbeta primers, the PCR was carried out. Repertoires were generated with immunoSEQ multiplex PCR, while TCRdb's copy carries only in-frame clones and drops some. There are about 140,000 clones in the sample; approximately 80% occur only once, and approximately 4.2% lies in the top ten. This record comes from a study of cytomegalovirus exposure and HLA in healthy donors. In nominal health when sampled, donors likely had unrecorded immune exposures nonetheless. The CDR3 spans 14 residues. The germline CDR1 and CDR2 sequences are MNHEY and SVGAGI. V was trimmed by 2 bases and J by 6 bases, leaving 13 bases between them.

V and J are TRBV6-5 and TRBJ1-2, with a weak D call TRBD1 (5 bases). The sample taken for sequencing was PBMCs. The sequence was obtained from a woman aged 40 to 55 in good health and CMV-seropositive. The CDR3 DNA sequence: TGTGCCAGCAGTTACGGGGCGGACCTTGATGGCTACACCTTC. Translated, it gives CASSYGADLDGYTF.